These T cell receptor beta chains were read from a single sample in a study of T-cell memory formation after mild COVID-19. MiXCR, applied by TCRdb to the 5' RACE reads, yields one record per CDR3 protein. The table records about 190,000 distinct CDR3 sequences, about 18% of them present only once. The sample was PBMCs or a T cell subset sorted from them (not recorded which). Every receptor here comes from an adult woman who had mild COVID-19 (a few samples of this study predate the infection). Cell type and time point are not known. CDR3s include the opening cysteine and the closing phenylalanine or tryptophan.

TRBV3-1 CASSRSGLQETQYF
TRBV7-7 CASSRTGVSGIDGELFF
TRBV5-1 CASSLASFGTSYDEQFF
TRBV12-3/TRBV12-4 CASSLVGTQYF
TRBV5-5 CASSLGRGPGYSNQPQHF
TRBV5-6 CASSLVRRGSHFGEQYF
TRBV18 CASSPDRAGELFF
TRBV24-1 CATSDFLGTSGGLSSYNEQFF
TRBV27 CASSFRTGPDTQYF
TRBV18 CASSPNTDTQYF
TRBV7-2 CASNRDRGQDNYGYTF
TRBV20-1 CSAREGGANTEAFF
TRBV6-5 CASSSYPNTEAFF
TRBV7-8 CASSIRLAASTDTQYF
TRBV5-5 CASSPSGGATYEQYF
TRBV12-3/TRBV12-4 CASSRGGGYTF
TRBV20-1 CSAGTSGRHEQYF
TRBV7-3 CASSFGGGGTGELFF
TRBV7-3 CASSYRTSGSFTGELFF
TRBV12-3/TRBV12-4 CASRTSGGAHADTQYF
TRBV12-3/TRBV12-4 CASSASGSMLDTQYF
TRBV6-5 CASSPSSLAGVLPQYF
TRBV28 CASNSGAGELFF
TRBV23-1 CASSQYTTTGRFSDTQYF
TRBV6-2/TRBV6-3 CASSPDLAGGDIQYF
TRBV7-2 CASSSGPSGNEQFF
TRBV4-2 CASSQVASGRSGELFF
TRBV9 CASSVGVRVWETQYF
TRBV24-1 CATSDGEGRGYTF
TRBV10-3 CAISETLVGRDNEQFF
TRBV7-3 CASSRLGEATDTQYF
TRBV7-3 CASSLGGPGQETQYF
TRBV5-1 CASSPPPSGSYEQYF
TRBV11-2 CASSLVTGYQHF
TRBV10-3 CAISDSGGPGEQYF
TRBV12-3/TRBV12-4 CASRGKGSYNEQFF
TRBV6-1 CASSEASDEQFF
TRBV7-6 CASSLFVDRANEKLFF
TRBV12-3/TRBV12-4 CASTQGSGAEAFF
TRBV12-3/TRBV12-4 CASRFRTGPYEQYF
TRBV7-3 CASSLRFSGYNPPPNYGYTF
TRBV29-1 CSVRDRRRETQYF
TRBV2 CASSKGTGVSEQYF
TRBV7-2 CASSSNTGGWPQHF
TRBV9 CASSVQGVPSFDSPLHF
TRBV27 CASGIRNRNSPLHF
TRBV7-6 CASSLGGTSETQYF
TRBV30 CAWSGLAGVVGELFF
TRBV5-1 CASSYRLASHTDTQYF